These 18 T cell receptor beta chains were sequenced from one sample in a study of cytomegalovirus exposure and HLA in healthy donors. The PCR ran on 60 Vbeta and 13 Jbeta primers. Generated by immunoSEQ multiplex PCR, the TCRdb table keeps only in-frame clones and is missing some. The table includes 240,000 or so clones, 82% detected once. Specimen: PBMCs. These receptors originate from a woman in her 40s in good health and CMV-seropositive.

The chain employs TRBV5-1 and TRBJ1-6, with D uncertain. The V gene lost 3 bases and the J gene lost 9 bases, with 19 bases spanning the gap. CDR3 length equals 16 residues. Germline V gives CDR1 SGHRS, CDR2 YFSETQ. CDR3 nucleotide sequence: TGCGCCAGCAGCTCTAAGACCCGAGGAGAATTTTCACCCCTCCACTTT. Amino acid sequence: CASSSKTRGEFSPLHF. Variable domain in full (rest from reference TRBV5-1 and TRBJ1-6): KAGVTQTPRYLIKTRGQQVTLSCSPISGHRSVSWYQQTPGQGLQFLFEYFSETQRNKGNFPGRFSGRQFSNSRSEMNVSTLELGDSALYLCASSSKTRGEFSPLHFGNGTRLTVT.

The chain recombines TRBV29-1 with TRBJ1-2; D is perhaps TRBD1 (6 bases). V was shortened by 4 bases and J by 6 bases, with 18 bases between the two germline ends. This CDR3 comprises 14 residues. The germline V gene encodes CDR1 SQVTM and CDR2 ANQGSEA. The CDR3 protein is CSVGRGGRGNGYTF. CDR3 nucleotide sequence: TGCAGCGTTGGTCGGGGTGGGAGGGGGAATGGCTACACCTTC.

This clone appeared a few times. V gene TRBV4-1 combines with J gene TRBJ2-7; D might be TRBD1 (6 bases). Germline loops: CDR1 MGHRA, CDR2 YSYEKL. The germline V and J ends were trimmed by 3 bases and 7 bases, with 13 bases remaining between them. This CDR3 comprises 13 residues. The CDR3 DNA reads TGCGCCAGCAGCCATTCTTCAGGGGTAGAGCAGTACTTC. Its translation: CASSHSSGVEQYF.

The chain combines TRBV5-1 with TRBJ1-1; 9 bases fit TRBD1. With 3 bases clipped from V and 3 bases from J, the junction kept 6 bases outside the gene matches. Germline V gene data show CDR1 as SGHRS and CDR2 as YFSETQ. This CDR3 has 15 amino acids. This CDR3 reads CASSSLQGADTEAFF. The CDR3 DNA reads TGCGCCAGCAGCTCGCTACAGGGGGCTGACACTGAAGCTTTCTTT. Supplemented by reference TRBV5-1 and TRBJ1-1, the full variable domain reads KAGVTQTPRYLIKTRGQQVTLSCSPISGHRSVSWYQQTPGQGLQFLFEYFSETQRNKGNFPGRFSGRQFSNSRSEMNVSTLELGDSALYLCASSSLQGADTEAFFGQGTRLTVV.

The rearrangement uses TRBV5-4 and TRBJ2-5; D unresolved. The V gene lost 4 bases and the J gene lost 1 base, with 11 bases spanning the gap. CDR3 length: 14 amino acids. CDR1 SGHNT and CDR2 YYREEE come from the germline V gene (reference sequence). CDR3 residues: CASSPRVSQETQYF. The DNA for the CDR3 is TGTGCCAGCAGCCCCCGTGTTTCCCAAGAGACCCAGTACTTC. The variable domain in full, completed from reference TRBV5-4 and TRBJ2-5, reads ETGVTQSPTHLIKTRGQQVTLRCSSQSGHNTVSWYQQALGQGPQFIFQYYREEENGRGNFPPRFSGLQFPNYSSELNVNALELDDSALYLCASSPRVSQETQYFGPGTRLLVL.

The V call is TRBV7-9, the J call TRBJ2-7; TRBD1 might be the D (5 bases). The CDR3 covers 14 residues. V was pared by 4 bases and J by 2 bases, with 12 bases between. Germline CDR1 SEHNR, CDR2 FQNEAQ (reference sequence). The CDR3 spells CASSSKTATYEQYF. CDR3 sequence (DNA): TGTGCCAGCAGCTCAAAGACAGCGACCTACGAGCAGTACTTC.

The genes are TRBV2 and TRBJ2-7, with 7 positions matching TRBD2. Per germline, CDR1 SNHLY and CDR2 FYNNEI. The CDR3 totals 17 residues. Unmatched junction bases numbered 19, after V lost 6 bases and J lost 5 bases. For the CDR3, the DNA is TGTGCCAGCAGCCTCCCCGGGGCGGGAGAATGGTCCGACGAGCAGTACTTC. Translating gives CASSLPGAGEWSDEQYF.

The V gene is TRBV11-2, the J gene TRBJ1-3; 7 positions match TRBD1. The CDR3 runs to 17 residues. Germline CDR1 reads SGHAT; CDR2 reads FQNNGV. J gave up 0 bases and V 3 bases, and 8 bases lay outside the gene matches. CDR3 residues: CASSLGQTLSSGNTIYF. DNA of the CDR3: TGTGCCAGCAGCTTGGGACAGACCCTGAGCTCTGGAAACACCATATATTTT.

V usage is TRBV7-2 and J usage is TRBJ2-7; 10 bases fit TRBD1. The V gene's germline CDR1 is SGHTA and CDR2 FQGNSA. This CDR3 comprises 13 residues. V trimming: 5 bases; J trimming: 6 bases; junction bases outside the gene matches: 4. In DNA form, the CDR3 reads TGTGCCAGCAGCAATGACAGGGGGCGCGAGCAGTACTTC. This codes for CASSNDRGREQYF.

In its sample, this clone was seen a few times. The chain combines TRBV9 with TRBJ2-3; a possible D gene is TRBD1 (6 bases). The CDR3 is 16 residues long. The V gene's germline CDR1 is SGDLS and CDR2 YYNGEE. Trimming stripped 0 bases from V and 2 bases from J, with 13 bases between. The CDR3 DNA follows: TGTGCCAGCAGCGTAGACGGTGGACAGATCACAGATACGCAGTATTTT. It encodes CASSVDGGQITDTQYF. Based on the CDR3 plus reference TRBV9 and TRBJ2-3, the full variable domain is DSGVTQTPKHLITATGQRVTLRCSPRSGDLSVYWYQQSLDQGLQFLIQYYNGEERAKGNILERFSAQQFPDLHSELNLSSLELGDSALYFCASSVDGGQITDTQYFGPGTRLTVL.

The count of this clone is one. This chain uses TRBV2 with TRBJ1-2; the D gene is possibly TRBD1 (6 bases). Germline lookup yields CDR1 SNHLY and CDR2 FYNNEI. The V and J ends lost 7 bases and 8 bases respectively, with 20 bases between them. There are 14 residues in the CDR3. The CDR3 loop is CASNSPGGAPGYTF. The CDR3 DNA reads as TGTGCCAGCAATTCACCGGGGGGGGCGCCGGGCTACACCTTC.

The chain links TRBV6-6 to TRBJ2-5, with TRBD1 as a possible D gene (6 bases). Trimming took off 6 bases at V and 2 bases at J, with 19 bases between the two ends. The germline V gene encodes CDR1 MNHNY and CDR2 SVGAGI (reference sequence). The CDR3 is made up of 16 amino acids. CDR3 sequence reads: CASSSSRRRGQETQYF. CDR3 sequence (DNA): TGTGCCAGCAGCTCGAGTCGGCGCAGGGGACAAGAGACCCAGTACTTC.

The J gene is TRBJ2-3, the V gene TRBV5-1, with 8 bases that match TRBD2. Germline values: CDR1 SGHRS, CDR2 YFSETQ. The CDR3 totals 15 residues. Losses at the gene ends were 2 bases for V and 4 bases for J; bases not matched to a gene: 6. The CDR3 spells CASSFSGALSDTQYF. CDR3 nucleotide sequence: TGCGCCAGCAGCTTTAGCGGGGCTTTATCAGATACGCAGTATTTT.

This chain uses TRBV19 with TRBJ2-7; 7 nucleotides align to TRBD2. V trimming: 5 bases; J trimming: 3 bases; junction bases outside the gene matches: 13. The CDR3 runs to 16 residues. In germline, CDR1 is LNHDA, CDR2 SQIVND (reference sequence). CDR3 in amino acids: CASSFSGLPGFYEQYF. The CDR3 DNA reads TGTGCCAGTAGTTTCTCGGGACTACCCGGGTTCTACGAGCAGTACTTC.

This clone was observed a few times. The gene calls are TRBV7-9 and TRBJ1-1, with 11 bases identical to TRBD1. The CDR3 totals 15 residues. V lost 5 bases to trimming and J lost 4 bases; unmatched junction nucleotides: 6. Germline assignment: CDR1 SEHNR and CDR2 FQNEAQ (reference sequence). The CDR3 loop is CASSRAGQGATEAFF. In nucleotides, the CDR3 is TGTGCCAGCAGCCGAGCCGGACAGGGGGCCACTGAAGCTTTCTTT. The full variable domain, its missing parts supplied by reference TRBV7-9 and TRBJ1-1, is DTGVSQNPRHKITKRGQNVTFRCDPISEHNRLYWYRQTLGQGPEFLTYFQNEAQLEKSRLLSDRFSAERPKGSFSTLEIQRTEQGDSAMYLCASSRAGQGATEAFFGQGTRLTVV.

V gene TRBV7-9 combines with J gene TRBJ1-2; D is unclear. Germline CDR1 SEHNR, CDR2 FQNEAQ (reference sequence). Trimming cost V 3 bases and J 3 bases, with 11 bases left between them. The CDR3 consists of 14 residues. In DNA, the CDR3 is TGTGCCAGCAGCTTGCGAGAAAAAGACTATGGCTACACCTTC. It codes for CASSLREKDYGYTF.

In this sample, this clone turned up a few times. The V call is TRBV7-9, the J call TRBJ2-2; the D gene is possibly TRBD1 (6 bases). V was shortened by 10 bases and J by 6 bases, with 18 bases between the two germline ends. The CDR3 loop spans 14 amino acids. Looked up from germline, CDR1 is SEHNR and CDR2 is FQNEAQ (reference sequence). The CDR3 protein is CAMPGPRGAGELFF. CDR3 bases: TGTGCCATGCCTGGGCCCAGGGGAGCCGGGGAGCTGTTTTTT.

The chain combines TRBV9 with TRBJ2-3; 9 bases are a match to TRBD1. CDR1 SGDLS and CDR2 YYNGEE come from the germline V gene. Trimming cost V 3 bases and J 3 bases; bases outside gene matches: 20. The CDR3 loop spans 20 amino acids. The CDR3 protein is CASSDPGAGTGKDLTDTQYF. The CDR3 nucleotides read TGTGCCAGCAGCGACCCCGGCGCCGGGACAGGGAAAGATTTAACAGATACGCAGTATTTT.